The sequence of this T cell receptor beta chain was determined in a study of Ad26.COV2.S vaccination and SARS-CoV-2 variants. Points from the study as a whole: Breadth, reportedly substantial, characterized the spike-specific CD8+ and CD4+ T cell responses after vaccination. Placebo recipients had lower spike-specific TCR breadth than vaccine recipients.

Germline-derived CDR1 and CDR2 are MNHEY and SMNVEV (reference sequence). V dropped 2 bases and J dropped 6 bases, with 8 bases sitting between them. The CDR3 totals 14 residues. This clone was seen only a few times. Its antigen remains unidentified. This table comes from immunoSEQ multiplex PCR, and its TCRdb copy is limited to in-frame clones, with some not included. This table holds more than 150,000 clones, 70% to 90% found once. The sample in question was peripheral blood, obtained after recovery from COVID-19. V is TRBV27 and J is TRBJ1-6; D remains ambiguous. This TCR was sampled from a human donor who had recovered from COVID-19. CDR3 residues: CASSLRRFNSPLHF. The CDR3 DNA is TGTGCCAGCAGTTTAAGACGGTTTAATTCACCCCTCCACTTT.